A single sample gave rise to the 13 T cell receptor beta chains below, sequenced in a study of cytomegalovirus exposure and HLA in healthy donors. PCR used 60 Vbeta primers and 13 Jbeta primers. TCRdb keeps only in-frame clones here, not all; method: immunoSEQ multiplex PCR. The sample holds approximately 120,000 clones. Source material: PBMCs. The source of these receptors is a woman aged 60-75 years in good health and CMV-seronegative.

This chain connects TRBV4-1 to TRBJ2-5; weak D call: TRBD2 (6 bases). The J call is in doubt because the DNA end fits TRBJ2-7 better. The CDR3 contains 15 residues. Germline V gene lookup returns CDR1 MGHRA and CDR2 YSYEKL. CDR3 region: CASSQKAGTAYEQYF. Here the CDR3 DNA reads TGCGCCAGCAGCCAAAAGGCGGGGACCGCGTACGAGCAGTACTTC.

The gene calls are TRBV19 and TRBJ2-7; 7 nucleotides align to TRBD1. The CDR3 runs 16 residues. Germline CDR1 reads LNHDA; CDR2 reads SQIVND (reference sequence). Unmatched junction bases numbered 10, after V lost 5 bases and J lost 0 bases. CDR3 sequence: CASSLPGTVSSYEQYF. DNA of the CDR3: TGTGCCAGTAGTCTACCCGGGACAGTGAGCTCCTACGAGCAGTACTTC.

The chain has TRBV6-1 and TRBJ1-1, with 7 bases fitting TRBD1. This CDR3 has 12 residues. J was trimmed by 8 bases and V by 5 bases; bases with no gene match: 5. Germline CDR1 reads MNHNS; CDR2 reads SASEGT. This chain's CDR3 is CASSTSGGEAFF. Here the CDR3 DNA reads TGTGCCAGCAGTACGTCAGGGGGGGAAGCTTTCTTT.

This chain links TRBV19 with TRBJ1-2; 11 bases align to TRBD1. The CDR3 runs to 14 residues. After removal of 5 bases from V and 8 bases from J, the junction contained 7 bases not matched to a gene. Per germline, CDR1 LNHDA and CDR2 SQIVND (reference sequence). The DNA of the CDR3 is TGTGCCAGTAGTGCCCTGGGGACAGGGGGAGGCTACACCTTC. Translated: CASSALGTGGGYTF. Looking up the rest from reference TRBV19 and TRBJ1-2 gives the full variable domain: DGGITQSPKYLFRKEGQNVTLSCEQNLNHDAMYWYRQDPGQGLRLIYYSQIVNDFQKGDIAEGYSVSREKKESFPLTVTSAQKNPTAFYLCASSALGTGGGYTFGSGTRLTVV.

The chain employs TRBV30 and TRBJ1-3; D may be TRBD1 (6 bases). This CDR3 has 15 amino acids. The V end lost 3 bases, the J end lost 0 bases, and 12 bases lay between the germline ends. Germline CDR1 and CDR2: GTSNPN and SVGIG (reference sequence). DNA of the CDR3: TGTGCCTGGAGAAGCGGGACAATCTCTGGAAACACCATATATTTT. Translated: CAWRSGTISGNTIYF.

This chain links TRBV15 with TRBJ2-6, with 9 bases fitting TRBD2. The CDR3 consists of 19 residues. Trimming took 1 base from V and 0 from J; bases not matched to a gene: 7. Germline V gene sequence: CDR1 LNHNV, CDR2 YYDKDF (reference sequence). The CDR3 spells CATSRGAAGGGSGANVLTF. The CDR3, as DNA: TGTGCCACCAGCAGAGGGGCAGCGGGAGGAGGCTCTGGGGCCAACGTCCTGACTTTC.

V is TRBV5-8 and J is TRBJ2-4; 8 nucleotides match TRBD2. The CDR3 is 18 residues long. CDR1 and CDR2 (germline): SGHTS, YDEGEE. V shed 2 bases and J 0 bases; nucleotides not matched to a gene: 10. The CDR3 here is CASSLMSGSPLAKNIQYF. In DNA form, the CDR3 reads TGTGCCAGCAGCTTAATGAGCGGGAGTCCACTAGCCAAAAACATTCAGTACTTC.

The chain uses TRBV6-5 and TRBJ2-2; TRBD2 might be the D (7 bases). This CDR3 is 14 amino acids long. V gave up 2 bases and J gave up 4 bases, with 8 bases separating them. The germline V gene has CDR1 MNHEY and CDR2 SVGAGI. The CDR3 region is CASSYGGATGELFF. CDR3 in DNA: TGTGCCAGCAGTTACGGGGGGGCCACCGGGGAGCTGTTTTTT.

The genes are TRBV5-4 and TRBJ1-1; D is possibly TRBD1 (6 bases). Per the germline V gene, CDR1 is SGHNT and CDR2 is YYREEE (reference sequence). The length of the CDR3 is 14 residues. V was trimmed by 1 base and J by 4 bases, leaving 11 bases between them. DNA for the CDR3: TGTGCCAGCAGCTTGAGGGGGAGGGTCACTGAAGCTTTCTTT. Translating gives CASSLRGRVTEAFF.

The chain couples TRBV7-3 to TRBJ2-7; tentative D call: TRBD2 (6 bases). Trimming shortened V by 1 base and J by 5 bases, and 12 bases separated the two germline ends. Germline lookup yields CDR1 SGHTA and CDR2 FQGTGA. The CDR3 extends over 14 amino acids. The CDR3 spells CASSLILGLDEQYF. The CDR3 bases are TGTGCCAGCAGCTTAATCTTGGGACTCGACGAGCAGTACTTC.

The rearrangement uses TRBV2 and TRBJ2-2; D gene ambiguous. CDR3 length: 12 amino acids. Trimming left V 8 bases short and J 6 bases short, with 10 bases between. The germline gives CDR1 SNHLY, CDR2 FYNNEI. CDR3 in DNA: TGTGCCAGCGCTGGAGACCCCGGGGAGCTGTTTTTT. This gives the protein CASAGDPGELFF.

The chain has TRBV28 and TRBJ2-2; 8 nucleotides agree with TRBD2. CDR3 length: 15 residues. Germline V gene sequence: CDR1 MDHEN, CDR2 SYDVKM. V was pared by 6 bases and J by 2 bases, with 5 bases of the junction left unmatched. CDR3 sequence reads: CASSPLAANTGELFF. The CDR3 DNA reads as TGTGCCAGCAGCCCACTAGCGGCCAACACCGGGGAGCTGTTTTTT.

About this clone: The sample has other DNA sequences that encode this CDR3 too. This chain joins TRBV18 and TRBJ2-5; possible D gene TRBD1, 6 bases. CDR1 is KGHSH, CDR2 LQKENI, per germline. This CDR3 region has 14 residues. V lost 3 bases to trimming and J lost 1 base, with 9 bases between them. CDR3 protein: CASSPTGPQETQYF. In nucleotides, the CDR3 is TGTGCCAGCTCACCCACAGGGCCCCAAGAGACCCAGTACTTC. Full variable domain (rest looked up from reference TRBV18 and TRBJ2-5): NAGVMQNPRHLVRRRGQEARLRCSPMKGHSHVYWYRQLPEEGLKFMVYLQKENIIDESGMPKERFSAEFPKEGPSILRIQQVVRGDSAAYFCASSPTGPQETQYFGPGTRLLVL.